The 12 T cell receptor beta chains listed next were all sequenced from one sample in a study of Ad26.COV2.S vaccination and SARS-CoV-2 variants. Assay used: immunoSEQ multiplex PCR; TCRdb lists only in-frame clones, some missing. The sample holds about 400,000 clones, around 82% seen once. Treatment of the sample: some 20 received Ad26.COV2.S at low or high dose, single or two shots; roughly five received placebo; per-sample allocation not given. Vaccine and placebo recipients were sampled on day 63 after the first injection. Here the sequenced sample was peripheral blood, taken in a trial of Ad26.COV2.S vaccine versus placebo. Receptor source: a person aged 18-60 years who received the Ad26.COV2.S COVID-19 vaccine or a placebo.

This clone has just a few counts. J is TRBJ1-5 and V is TRBV10-3; perhaps TRBD1 as D (6 bases). Germline values: CDR1 ENHRY, CDR2 SYGVKD. Trimming took off 0 bases at V and 4 bases at J, with 19 bases between the two ends. The CDR3 is 18 amino acids. The CDR3 is CAISESGGLEGINQPQHF. The CDR3 DNA is TGTGCCATCAGTGAGTCAGGGGGACTCGAAGGAATAAATCAGCCCCAGCATTTT.

V is TRBV20-1 and J is TRBJ1-2, with D perhaps TRBD1 (5 bases). Germline V CDR1 and CDR2: DFQATT, SNEGSKA (reference sequence). The CDR3 extends over 14 amino acids. The V and J ends lost 6 bases and 6 bases respectively, with 20 bases between them. The CDR3 protein is CSASPSGGSDGYTF. In DNA, the CDR3 is TGCAGTGCCAGTCCTTCCGGGGGGAGCGATGGCTACACCTTC.

CDR3 region: CASSYGTGQGYTF. The CDR3 DNA sequence: TGTGCCAGCAGCTACGGGACAGGGCAGGGCTACACCTTC. The V and J genes are TRBV9 and TRBJ1-2; 9 bases fit TRBD1. The CDR3 consists of 13 residues. V was clipped by 4 bases and J by 8 bases; unmatched bases: 6. Germline V gene lookup returns CDR1 SGDLS and CDR2 YYNGEE.

The chain carries TRBV7-2 and TRBJ2-5; 10 bases align to TRBD2. Germline V CDR1 and CDR2: SGHTA, FQGNSA. The CDR3 loop spans 15 amino acids. The J segment lost 4 bases and the V segment lost 6 bases, leaving 8 bases of the junction unmatched. This CDR3 is CASRPSGGTGETQYF. CDR3 nucleotide sequence: TGTGCCAGCAGACCTAGCGGGGGTACTGGAGAGACCCAGTACTTC.

The chain recombines TRBV29-1 with TRBJ1-1, with TRBD1 matching over 7 bases. The CDR3 is made up of 14 amino acids. In germline, CDR1 is SQVTM, CDR2 ANQGSEA. J lost 1 base, V lost 8 bases, and 10 bases had no gene match. CDR3 bases: TGCAGCCCTATCCCGGGACAGAAGAACACTGAAGCTTTCTTT. Residues: CSPIPGQKNTEAFF.

This sequence joins TRBV5-4 and TRBJ2-2, with 10 positions matching TRBD2. Germline assignment: CDR1 SGHNT and CDR2 YYREEE (reference sequence). Germline trimming cut 0 bases from V and 1 base from J; bases unmatched to any gene: 3. The CDR3 contains 17 residues. The CDR3 DNA reads TGTGCCAGCAGCTTGGTAGGGACTAGCGTGAACACCGGGGAGCTGTTTTTT. Encoded protein: CASSLVGTSVNTGELFF.

The CDR3 is CASSPSGGTDTQYF. In DNA, the CDR3 is TGTGCCAGCAGCCCTTCAGGGGGCACAGATACGCAGTATTTT. V gene TRBV3-1 (or the pseudogene TRBV3-2) combines with J gene TRBJ2-3; D is possibly TRBD1 (6 bases). CDR1 is LGHDT, CDR2 YNNKEL, per germline (reference sequence). This CDR3 spans 14 amino acids. The V end was cut by 4 bases, the J end by 1 base, with 9 bases between.

The rearrangement joins TRBV29-1 to TRBJ1-5; weak D call: TRBD1 (5 bases). Germline CDR1 SQVTM, CDR2 ANQGSEA. Trimming removed 4 bases from V and 5 bases from J, with 9 bases in between. CDR3 length: 12 residues. The CDR3 spells CSVGEGDQPQHF. For the CDR3, the DNA is TGCAGCGTTGGGGAAGGGGATCAGCCCCAGCATTTT.

The rearrangement joins TRBV2 to TRBJ2-7; 9 nucleotides agree with TRBD2. CDR1 SNHLY and CDR2 FYNNEI come from the germline V gene. CDR3 length equals 20 residues. Trimming at V came to 2 bases and at J to 5 bases, leaving 22 bases not matched to a gene. The CDR3, as DNA: TGTGCCAGCAGTGAATTTAGTCTAGCGGGACCAACGAGATCCCAAAACGAGCAGTACTTC. Residues: CASSEFSLAGPTRSQNEQYF.

This rearrangement joins TRBV9 to TRBJ2-7, with TRBD1 identical over 8 bases. The germline CDR1 and CDR2 sequences are SGDLS and YYNGEE. With 4 bases clipped from V and 6 bases from J, the junction kept 12 bases outside the gene matches. The CDR3 length is 15 residues. The CDR3 region is CASSKDYRGAGEQYF. CDR3 DNA: TGTGCCAGCAGCAAGGATTACAGGGGGGCTGGCGAGCAGTACTTC.

This clone was seen only a few times. This chain joins TRBV12-5 and TRBJ1-5; D remains unclear. The germline V gene has CDR1 LGHNT and CDR2 FRNRAP. There are 14 residues in the CDR3. Trimming shortened V by 7 bases and J by 3 bases, and 13 bases separated the two germline ends. The CDR3 DNA is TGTGCTAGTGCCTTGGCGGGTTCCAATCAGCCCCAGCATTTT. It codes for CASALAGSNQPQHF. The whole variable domain, filled in from reference TRBV12-5 and TRBJ1-5, reads DARVTQTPRHKVTEMGQEVTMRCQPILGHNTVFWYRQTMMQGLELLAYFRNRAPLDDSGMPKDRFSAEMPDATLATLKIQPSEPRDSAVYFCASALAGSNQPQHFGDGTRLSIL.

This chain uses TRBV11-2 with TRBJ1-2; D call uncertain. In germline, CDR1 is SGHAT, CDR2 FQNNGV. The CDR3 extends over 12 amino acids. With 5 bases removed from V and 2 bases from J, the gap between germline ends came to 6 bases. The CDR3 here is CASSLNNYGYTF. CDR3 sequence (DNA): TGTGCCAGCAGCCTAAACAACTATGGCTACACCTTC.